These 20 T cell receptor beta chains were all obtained from the same sample, sequenced in a study of cytomegalovirus exposure and HLA in healthy donors. The PCR was carried out with 60 Vbeta primers and 13 Jbeta primers. Profiled with immunoSEQ multiplex PCR; TCRdb holds only in-frame clones, not every one. The data hold 90,000 to 110,000 clones, with around 77% observed a single time. Sequenced material: PBMCs. These receptors were obtained from a woman between 40 and 55 years old in good health and CMV-seropositive.

This chain uses TRBV5-4 with TRBJ1-4, with 7 bases that match TRBD1. Germline CDR1 reads SGHNT; CDR2 reads YYREEE (reference sequence). With V trimmed by 3 bases and J by 8 bases, 4 bases remained unmatched. The CDR3 spans 13 residues. DNA of the CDR3: TGTGCCAGCAGCTCTGGACAGGTGGAAAAACTGTTTTTT. It specifies CASSSGQVEKLFF.

The chain couples TRBV28 to TRBJ2-1; 10 bases are shared with TRBD2. With 5 bases clipped from V and 7 bases from J, the junction kept 8 bases outside the gene matches. Germline-derived CDR1 and CDR2 are MDHEN and SYDVKM. The CDR3 totals 15 residues. The CDR3 sequence is CASSPRLAGLNEQFF. The CDR3 nucleotides are TGTGCCAGCAGTCCGAGACTAGCGGGTTTGAATGAGCAGTTCTTC.

This chain uses TRBV9 with TRBJ2-1; 7 nucleotides line up with TRBD2. The CDR3 length is 15 residues. V lost 0 bases, J lost 3 bases, and 3 bases stayed unmatched. CDR1 is SGDLS and CDR2 is YYNGEE in the germline V gene. For the CDR3, the DNA is TGTGCCAGCAGCGTAGGCGCGGGGGACTACAATGAGCAGTTCTTC. This translates into CASSVGAGDYNEQFF.

Only a few counts were recorded for this clone. The V call is TRBV5-4, the J call TRBJ1-2; 8 bases align to TRBD1. The CDR3 is 14 amino acids. Germline V lookup: CDR1 SGHNT, CDR2 YYREEE (reference sequence). With 2 bases clipped from V and 8 bases from J, the junction kept 8 bases outside the gene matches. CDR3 residues: CASSFSRDRRGYTF. CDR3 in DNA: TGTGCCAGCAGCTTTAGCCGGGACAGGCGCGGCTACACCTTC.

A note on this clone: Different DNA sequences within this sample yield the same CDR3. The chain employs TRBV7-9 and TRBJ1-1, with D hard to call. V was clipped by 3 bases and J by 3 bases, with 5 bases between them. From germline, CDR1 is SEHNR and CDR2 FQNEAQ (reference sequence). The CDR3 has 12 residues. CDR3 protein: CASSFGDTEAFF. The CDR3 DNA is TGTGCCAGCAGCTTTGGAGACACTGAAGCTTTCTTT. Drawing the rest from reference TRBV7-9 and TRBJ1-1, the complete variable domain is DTGVSQNPRHKITKRGQNVTFRCDPISEHNRLYWYRQTLGQGPEFLTYFQNEAQLEKSRLLSDRFSAERPKGSFSTLEIQRTEQGDSAMYLCASSFGDTEAFFGQGTRLTVV.

The chain is built from TRBV11-3 and TRBJ2-3; D unresolved. This CDR3 has 14 residues. Germline CDR1 SGHNT, CDR2 YENEEA. Trimming pared 5 bases from V and 3 bases from J, leaving 12 bases between. CDR3 bases: TGTGCCAGCAGCCCCCGACCAGGAACAGATACGCAGTATTTT. This sequence encodes CASSPRPGTDTQYF.

The genes are TRBV5-3 and TRBJ1-4, with unresolved D. TRBV5-3 is filed as an ORF, its function uncertain. The V end was cut by 6 bases, the J end by 5 bases, with 17 bases between. This CDR3 contains 15 residues. The CDR3 region is CARTYPPGGNEKLFF. The CDR3 nucleotides are TGTGCCAGAACCTACCCCCCGGGAGGGAATGAAAAACTGTTTTTT.

The chain joins TRBV18 to TRBJ2-3, with D unresolved. Trimming stripped 2 bases from V and 0 bases from J, with 9 bases between. Germline CDR1 is KGHSH and CDR2 is LQKENI. The CDR3 totals 15 residues. CDR3 residues: CASSPSQASTDTQYF. The CDR3, as DNA: TGTGCCAGCTCACCAAGCCAGGCTAGCACAGATACGCAGTATTTT.

The chain carries TRBV5-1 and TRBJ1-6; 9 bases fit TRBD1. This CDR3 has 15 amino acids. CDR1 is SGHRS and CDR2 is YFSETQ in the germline V gene. V lost 2 bases and J lost 6; bases outside the gene matches: 3. This CDR3 is CASSFRTGVNSPLHF. CDR3 nucleotide sequence: TGCGCCAGCAGCTTTAGGACAGGGGTTAATTCACCCCTCCACTTT.

The rearrangement joins TRBV13 to TRBJ2-4; 7 positions match TRBD1. Germline CDR1 PRHDT, CDR2 FYEKMQ (reference sequence). This CDR3 is built from 15 residues. V lost 3 bases to trimming and J lost 4 bases; unmatched junction nucleotides: 6. The CDR3: CASSFLRDSKNIQYF. CDR3 DNA sequence: TGTGCCAGCAGCTTTCTTAGGGACAGTAAAAACATTCAGTACTTC.

This chain uses TRBV11-3 with TRBJ2-1; 7 bases fit TRBD2. From germline, CDR1 is SGHNT and CDR2 YENEEA. CDR3 length equals 15 residues. V lost 5 bases, J lost 9 bases, and 13 bases stayed unmatched. The CDR3: CASSSRDYRGGEQFF. In nucleotides, the CDR3 is TGTGCCAGCAGCAGCCGGGACTACCGGGGCGGTGAGCAGTTCTTC.

The chain combines TRBV19 with TRBJ1-2, with no clear D. Trimming cost V 4 bases and J 6 bases, with 15 bases left between them. Per germline, CDR1 LNHDA and CDR2 SQIVND (reference sequence). The CDR3 contains 14 residues. The CDR3 DNA follows: TGTGCCAGTAGTAGGGCCCCATTGGCCCATGGCTACACCTTC. This gives the protein CASSRAPLAHGYTF.

This clone was seen more than once but under ten times. The genes are TRBV5-1 and TRBJ2-1; 10 nucleotides match TRBD2. V lost 0 bases and J lost 4; bases outside the gene matches: 4. The CDR3 spans 16 residues. Germline V lookup: CDR1 SGHRS, CDR2 YFSETQ. The CDR3 loop is CASSLGPSGRYNEQFF. In nucleotides, the CDR3 is TGCGCCAGCAGCTTGGGGCCTAGCGGGAGATACAATGAGCAGTTCTTC.

The rearrangement uses TRBV28 and TRBJ2-7; D not resolved. Trimming took 8 bases from V and 7 from J, leaving 12 bases between them. Germline lookup yields CDR1 MDHEN and CDR2 SYDVKM. This CDR3 spans 11 amino acids. In DNA form, the CDR3 reads TGTGCCAGCGCGAAGCCGCGGGAGCAGTACTTC. This translates into CASAKPREQYF.

The J gene is TRBJ1-4, the V gene TRBV4-1, with 10 bases identical to TRBD1. CDR3 length: 19 residues. With 2 bases clipped from V and 3 bases from J, the junction kept 12 bases outside the gene matches. The V gene's germline CDR1 is MGHRA and CDR2 YSYEKL. Here the CDR3 reads CASSQRPGQGFWSNEKLFF. CDR3 in DNA: TGCGCCAGCAGCCAAAGGCCGGGACAGGGGTTTTGGTCTAATGAAAAACTGTTTTTT.

The rearrangement uses TRBV5-6 and TRBJ1-2; maybe TRBD1 (5 bases). The CDR3 extends over 16 amino acids. The V end was cut by 7 bases, the J end by 3 bases, with 22 bases between. Germline V gives CDR1 SGHDT, CDR2 YYEEEE. The CDR3 region has the DNA TGTGCCAGCGATGGACAACAGCGTTATGGCTACTATGGCTACACCTTC. Its translation: CASDGQQRYGYYGYTF. Full variable domain (rest looked up from reference TRBV5-6 and TRBJ1-2): DAGVTQSPTHLIKTRGQQVTLRCSPKSGHDTVSWYQQALGQGPQFIFQYYEEEERQRGNFPDRFSGHQFPNYSSELNVNALLLGDSALYLCASDGQQRYGYYGYTFGSGTRLTVV.

This clone has more than one count but fewer than ten. The chain combines TRBV18 with TRBJ1-4; possibly TRBD1 for D (5 bases). CDR3 length: 16 residues. Germline V CDR1 and CDR2: KGHSH, LQKENI. V shed 3 bases and J shed 7 bases, with 18 bases lying between them. The CDR3 loop is CASSPGSRVFGEKLFF. CDR3 nucleotide sequence: TGTGCCAGCTCACCGGGGTCCAGGGTGTTCGGTGAAAAACTGTTTTTT.

This chain joins TRBV5-1 and TRBJ2-2, with 9 nucleotides matching TRBD1. With 5 bases clipped from V and 1 base from J, the junction kept 3 bases outside the gene matches. CDR3 length: 15 amino acids. Germline-derived CDR1 and CDR2 are SGHRS and YFSETQ. CDR3 nucleotide sequence: TGCGCCAGCAGATCGGGACAGGGGAACACCGGGGAGCTGTTTTTT. Translation gives CASRSGQGNTGELFF.

CDR3 in amino acids: CARSPNSGIANTGELFF. The CDR3 nucleotides are TGTGCCAGAAGCCCTAATTCAGGGATTGCGAACACCGGGGAGCTGTTTTTT. This sequence joins TRBV5-3 and TRBJ2-2, with D tentatively TRBD1 (5 bases). TRBV5-3 belongs to the ORF category, with a function that is uncertain. This CDR3 region has 17 residues. V was shortened by 4 bases and J by 0 bases, with 16 bases between the two germline ends.

Remarks on this clone: The same CDR3 can be traced to other DNA sequences in this sample. The J gene is TRBJ2-1, the V gene TRBV9; 11 bases are shared with TRBD2. The CDR3 loop spans 15 amino acids. Germline assignment: CDR1 SGDLS and CDR2 YYNGEE. Trimming took 0 bases from V and 6 from J; bases not matched to a gene: 2. The CDR3 bases are TGTGCCAGCAGCGTAGTACTAGCGGGAGTCAATGAGCAGTTCTTC. Translation gives CASSVVLAGVNEQFF.